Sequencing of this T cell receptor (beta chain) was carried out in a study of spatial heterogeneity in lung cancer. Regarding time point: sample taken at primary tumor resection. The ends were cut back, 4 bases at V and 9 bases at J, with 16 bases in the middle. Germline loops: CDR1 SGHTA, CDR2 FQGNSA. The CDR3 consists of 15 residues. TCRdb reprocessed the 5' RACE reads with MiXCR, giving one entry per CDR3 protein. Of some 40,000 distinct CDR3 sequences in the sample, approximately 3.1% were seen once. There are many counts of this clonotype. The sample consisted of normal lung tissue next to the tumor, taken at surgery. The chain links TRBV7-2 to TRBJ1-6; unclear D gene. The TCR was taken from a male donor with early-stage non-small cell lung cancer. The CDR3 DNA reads TGTGCCAGCAGCTCCCCTAGAGGGAAGGGTTCACCCCTCCACTTT. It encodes CASSSPRGKGSPLHF.